This T cell receptor (beta chain) emerged from a study of T cell changes during pregnancy in multiple sclerosis. V was pared by 7 bases and J by 2 bases, with 11 bases between. CDR3 size: 13 residues. Germline CDR1 reads SQVTM; CDR2 reads ANQGSEA. Data came from immunoSEQ multiplex PCR; TCRdb stores just in-frame clones and leaves some out. The profile shows about 17,000 clones, 84% of them singletons. This chain links TRBV29-1 with TRBJ1-4; maybe TRBD1 (5 bases). Sequencing was performed on CD8+ T cells from peripheral blood mononuclear cells, taken in the third trimester of pregnancy. This receptor was taken from a female donor in good health, enrolled as a control in a pregnancy study. The DNA for the CDR3 is TGCAGCGGGGGCCTTGGGACTAATGAAAAACTGTTTTTT. Encoded protein: CSGGLGTNEKLFF.